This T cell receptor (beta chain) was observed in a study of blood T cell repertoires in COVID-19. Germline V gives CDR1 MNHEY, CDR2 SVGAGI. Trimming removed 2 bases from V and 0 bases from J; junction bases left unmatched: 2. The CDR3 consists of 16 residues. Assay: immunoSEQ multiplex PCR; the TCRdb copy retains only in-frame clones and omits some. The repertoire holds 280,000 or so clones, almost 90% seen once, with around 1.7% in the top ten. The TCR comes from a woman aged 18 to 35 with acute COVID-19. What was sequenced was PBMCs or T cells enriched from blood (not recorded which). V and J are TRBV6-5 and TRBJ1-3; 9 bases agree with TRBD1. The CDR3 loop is CASSYGTGSSGNTIYF. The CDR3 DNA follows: TGTGCCAGCAGTTACGGGACAGGGAGCTCTGGAAACACCATATATTTT.